This T cell receptor (beta chain) is from a study of type 1 regulatory T cells. Overall study: An in vitro protocol generated T-allo10, a Tr1-enriched, alloantigen-specific CD4 T cell product.

TCRdb re-called the reads with MiXCR, one entry per CDR3 protein. This sample has 75,000 to 100,000 distinct CDR3 sequences, with roughly 30% found just once. From germline, CDR1 is SGHDT and CDR2 YYEEEE. The ends lost 4 bases at V and 0 bases at J; junction bases unmatched: 6. CDR3 length: 16 amino acids. This clonotype was recorded a few times. Sequencing was done on a sample of CD4+ T cells, either the whole sample or a sorted fraction (not recorded which). This TCR was recovered from a human donor in good health. The rearrangement uses TRBV5-6 and TRBJ2-7, with 11 bases identical to TRBD2. The DNA of the CDR3 is TGTGCCAGCAGCCCCCTCACTAGCGGGAGCTCCTACGAGCAGTACTTC. Translated: CASSPLTSGSSYEQYF.